The following is a T cell receptor (beta chain) sequence with its context. Its specificity is unknown. Sequence at one end of the junction differs from germline and may be a read error. The CDR3 length is 14 residues. The V gene's germline CDR1 is SQVTM and CDR2 ANQGSEA. This specimen belongs to a study of beta chain features in type 1 diabetes. Reverse transcribing all isolated RNA meant expressed TCRB transcripts were sequenced. The method was immunoSEQ multiplex PCR; TCRdb's version includes in-frame clones alone and lacks a portion of them. The table lists 230,000 or so clones, 16% of them singletons. Study-wide points: In every one of the four CD4+ subsets, TCRB CDR3s were moderately but significantly shorter in Type 1 diabetes patients. In these data, an HLA type influence on TCRB rearrangement remained unresolved. Naive, central memory and regulatory TCRB repertoires appeared more similar among patients than healthy donors.

CD45RO/CCR7/CD25/CD127/CD95/CD27 sorting isolated CD4+ naive, central memory, regulatory and stem cell-like memory cells. This TCR was sampled from a man aged 25-45 years with type 1 diabetes. The specimen sequenced was naive CD4+ T cells from blood. This chain uses TRBV29-1 with TRBJ2-5; D is possibly TRBD2 (6 bases). Here the CDR3 DNA reads TGCAGCGTAGAAGGGACGGCCCGGGAGGAGACCCAGTACTTC. Its translation is CSVEGTAREETQYF.